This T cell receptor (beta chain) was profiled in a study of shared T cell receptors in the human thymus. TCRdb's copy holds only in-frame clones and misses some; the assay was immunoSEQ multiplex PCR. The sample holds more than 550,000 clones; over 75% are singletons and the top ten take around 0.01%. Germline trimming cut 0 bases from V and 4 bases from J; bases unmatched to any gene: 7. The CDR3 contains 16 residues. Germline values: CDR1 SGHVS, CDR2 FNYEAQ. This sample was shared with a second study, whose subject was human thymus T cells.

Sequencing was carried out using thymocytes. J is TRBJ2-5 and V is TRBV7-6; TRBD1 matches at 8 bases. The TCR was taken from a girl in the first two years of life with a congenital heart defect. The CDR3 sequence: CASSLAFTGGVETQYF. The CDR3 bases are TGTGCCAGCAGCTTAGCGTTTACAGGGGGAGTAGAGACCCAGTACTTC.